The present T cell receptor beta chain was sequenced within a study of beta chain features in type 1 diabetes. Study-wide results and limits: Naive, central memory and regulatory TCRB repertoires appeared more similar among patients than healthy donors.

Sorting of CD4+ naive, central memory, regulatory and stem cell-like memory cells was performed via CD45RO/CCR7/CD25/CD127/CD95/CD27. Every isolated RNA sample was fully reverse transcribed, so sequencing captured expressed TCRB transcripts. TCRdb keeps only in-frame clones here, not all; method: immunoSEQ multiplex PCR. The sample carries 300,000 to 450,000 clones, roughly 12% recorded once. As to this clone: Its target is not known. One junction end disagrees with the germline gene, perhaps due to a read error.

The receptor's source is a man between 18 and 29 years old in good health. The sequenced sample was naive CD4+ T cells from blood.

The CDR3 loop reads CASSLGVGVTETQYF. The CDR3 DNA is TGTGCTAGCAGCTTAGGAGTGGGAGTGACAGAGACCCAGTACTTC. The V call is TRBV7-7, the J call TRBJ2-5, with D perhaps matching TRBD2 (5 bases). Germline loops: CDR1 SSHAT, CDR2 FNYEAQ (reference sequence). The CDR3 loop spans 15 amino acids. Supplemented by reference TRBV7-7 and TRBJ2-5, the full variable domain reads GAGVSQSPRYKVTKRGQDVTLRCDPISSHATLYWYQQALGQGPEFLTYFNYEAQPDKSGLPSDRFSAERPEGSISTLTIQRTEQRDSAMYRCASSLGVGVTETQYFGPGTRLLVL.